This is a list of T cell receptor beta chains from one sample in a study of T cell responses to AZD1222 COVID-19 vaccine. Sequencing was performed with immunoSEQ multiplex PCR; in TCRdb, only in-frame clones are kept and a portion is missing. In the table there are about 140,000 clones, approximately 90% of which are singletons. The source material was peripheral blood, sampled on day 0 of AZD1222 vaccination. These receptors were collected from an adult in good health. Each CDR3 is given with its conserved first and last residue. Each record gives: V gene, D gene, clone size, J gene, CDR3 protein, CDR3 DNA. The D gene is left open where the match is weak. Size is stated for part of the rows, as once, few or many counts, or as a class when the clone is expanded.

TRBV7-9	-	-	TRBJ2-1	CASSLTYPPQDYNEQFF	TGTGCCAGCAGCCTGACCTACCCTCCCCAAGATTACAATGAGCAGTTCTTC
TRBV6-5	TRBD1	-	TRBJ2-7	CASVRDRGSYEQYF	TGTGCCAGCGTAAGGGACAGGGGCTCCTACGAGCAGTACTTC
TRBV30	-	few	TRBJ2-3	CAWSVGADTQYF	TGTGCCTGGAGTGTCGGAGCCGATACGCAGTATTTT
TRBV19	-	-	TRBJ2-1	CASSIGAQEYNEQFF	TGTGCCAGTAGTATAGGCGCCCAGGAGTACAATGAGCAGTTCTTC
TRBV5-1	TRBD1	-	TRBJ2-7	CASSLGDRGYYEQYF	TGCGCCAGCAGCTTGGGTGACAGGGGGTACTACGAGCAGTACTTC
TRBV27	-	-	TRBJ1-4	CASSPQYGGEKLFF	TGTGCCAGCAGTCCCCAATACGGCGGTGAAAAACTGTTTTTT
TRBV13	-	-	TRBJ1-4	CASSSPGATNEKLFF	TGTGCCAGCAGCTCACCGGGAGCAACTAATGAAAAACTGTTTTTT
TRBV19	-	once	TRBJ1-1	CASSIVFGINTEAFF	TGTGCCAGTAGTATAGTATTTGGGATAAACACTGAAGCTTTCTTT
TRBV6-2/TRBV6-3	TRBD2	-	TRBJ2-1	CASSRSGGAHNEQFF	TGTGCCAGCAGTCGGAGCGGGGGGGCACACAATGAGCAGTTCTTC
TRBV19	-	-	TRBJ1-6	CASKSGQPNSPLHF	TGTGCCAGTAAATCTGGACAGCCCAATTCACCCCTCCACTTT
TRBV4-3	-	-	TRBJ2-3	CASSQDRGYTDTQYF	TGCGCCAGCAGCCAAGACAGGGGATACACAGATACGCAGTATTTT
TRBV5-6	TRBD1	-	TRBJ2-2	CASSLQGAWTGELFF	TGTGCCAGCAGCTTGCAGGGGGCGTGGACCGGGGAGCTGTTTTTT
TRBV6-4	-	once	TRBJ1-2	CASSDSGRNYGYTF	TGTGCCAGCAGTGACTCTGGCAGGAACTATGGCTACACCTTC
TRBV2	-	-	TRBJ2-7	CASEVSGRYEQYF	TGTGCCAGCGAGGTGTCCGGACGGTACGAGCAGTACTTC
TRBV10-1	-	once	TRBJ2-3	CASSEPDTQYF	TGCGCCAGCAGTGAGCCAGATACGCAGTATTTT
TRBV21-1	-	-	TRBJ1-5	CASSKAGTGALHQPQHF	TGTGCCAGCAGCAAAGCAGGGACAGGGGCCCTTCATCAGCCCCAGCATTTT
TRBV2	-	-	TRBJ2-3	CASSPGEDTQYF	TGTGCCAGCAGTCCGGGGGAGGATACGCAGTATTTT
TRBV3-1/TRBV3-2	-	-	TRBJ1-5	CASSQGASGAGNQPQHF	TGTGCCAGCAGCCAAGGAGCATCCGGGGCTGGAAATCAGCCCCAGCATTTT
TRBV7-8	-	-	TRBJ1-3	CASSLRAGRSGNTIYF	TGTGCCAGCAGCTTACGCGCAGGGCGCTCTGGAAACACCATATATTTT
TRBV27	-	once	TRBJ1-3	CASRPGRFSGNTIYF	TGTGCCAGCAGGCCGGGACGGTTCTCTGGAAACACCATATATTTT
TRBV7-2	-	-	TRBJ2-7	CASSSLGGTKLGHEQYF	TGTGCCAGCAGCTCACTAGGGGGGACTAAGCTGGGGCACGAGCAGTACTTC
TRBV19	TRBD1	-	TRBJ1-5	CAVGRGYQPQHF	TGTGCCGTGGGCAGGGGGTATCAGCCCCAGCATTTT
TRBV24-1	-	few	TRBJ2-3	CATSDSPLAHTQYF	TGTGCCACCAGTGATTCCCCACTAGCCCATACGCAGTATTTT
TRBV27	TRBD1	-	TRBJ1-2	CASYHRGGYGYTF	TGTGCCAGCTACCACAGGGGCGGCTATGGCTACACCTTC
TRBV10-3	-	-	TRBJ2-1	CAISDPDRPGYNEQFF	TGTGCCATCAGTGATCCAGACAGGCCAGGGTACAATGAGCAGTTCTTC
TRBV10-2	-	-	TRBJ2-5	CASRIHSGNLEETQYF	TGCGCCAGCAGAATCCACTCCGGAAACCTAGAAGAGACCCAGTACTTC
TRBV11-1	-	-	TRBJ2-1	CASNLMQGNEQFF	TGTGCCAGCAACCTCATGCAGGGCAATGAGCAGTTCTTC
TRBV27	-	-	TRBJ2-6	CASSPPGANVLTF	TGTGCCAGCAGCCCTCCCGGGGCCAACGTCCTGACTTTC
TRBV10-3	-	-	TRBJ2-2	CAISDYRAAFSNTGELFF	TGTGCCATCAGTGATTATAGGGCAGCCTTCTCGAACACCGGGGAGCTGTTTTTT
TRBV4-3	-	few	TRBJ1-2	CASSQDRTVRDPPGYTF	TGCGCCAGCAGCCAAGATCGGACCGTGCGGGACCCTCCCGGCTACACCTTC
TRBV4-1	-	-	TRBJ2-1	CASAPMTGTSYNEQFF	TGCGCCAGCGCCCCAATGACGGGCACCTCCTACAATGAGCAGTTCTTC
TRBV11-1	TRBD1	-	TRBJ1-2	CASSYVDRGNYGYTF	TGTGCCAGCAGCTATGTCGACAGGGGTAACTATGGCTACACCTTC
TRBV6-5	-	-	TRBJ1-1	CASSIGGNTEAFF	TGTGCCAGCAGCATTGGAGGGAACACTGAAGCTTTCTTT
TRBV29-1	-	-	TRBJ1-3	CSVDDGGNTIYF	TGCAGCGTTGATGACGGGGGGAACACCATATATTTT
TRBV30	TRBD1	-	TRBJ1-1	CAWSWGQGKTEAFF	TGTGCCTGGAGTTGGGGACAGGGGAAGACTGAAGCTTTCTTT
TRBV5-8	-	-	TRBJ1-5	CASSLRVGGPNQPQHF	TGTGCCAGCAGCTTGAGAGTCGGGGGCCCGAATCAGCCCCAGCATTTT
TRBV18	-	-	TRBJ2-7	CASSPGQMIYEQYF	TGTGCCAGCTCACCCGGCCAGATGATCTACGAGCAGTACTTC
TRBV15	-	-	TRBJ1-2	CATSRDATGNYGYTF	TGTGCCACCAGCAGAGATGCGACAGGAAACTATGGCTACACCTTC
TRBV2	-	-	TRBJ1-2	CASSENNLPRNYGYTF	TGTGCCAGCAGTGAAAATAACTTGCCGAGAAACTATGGCTACACCTTC
TRBV19	-	-	TRBJ1-5	CASSISSARGQPQHF	TGTGCCAGTAGTATCTCTTCAGCCCGTGGTCAGCCCCAGCATTTT
TRBV27	TRBD2	-	TRBJ2-1	CASSLVAPTGGPWDEQFF	TGTGCCAGCAGTTTAGTCGCCCCGACGGGAGGTCCATGGGATGAGCAGTTCTTC
TRBV4-1	-	few	TRBJ2-1	CASSQDWGADYNEQFF	TGCGCCAGCAGCCAAGACTGGGGGGCGGACTACAATGAGCAGTTCTTC
TRBV28	-	-	TRBJ1-2	CASTRDYTF	TGTGCCAGCACTCGAGACTACACCTTC
TRBV29-1	-	-	TRBJ2-5	CSVDNFGVETQYF	TGCAGCGTTGATAACTTTGGAGTGGAGACCCAGTACTTC
TRBV27	-	-	TRBJ2-7	CASSPPRAAVSSYEQYF	TGTGCCAGCAGTCCCCCGAGGGCAGCGGTGAGCTCCTACGAGCAGTACTTC
TRBV7-2	-	-	TRBJ2-3	CASSFKDTQYF	TGTGCCAGCAGCTTCAAAGATACGCAGTATTTT
TRBV11-1	-	once	TRBJ2-7	CASSLALRVGSSYEQYF	TGTGCCAGCAGCTTAGCGTTGCGGGTCGGAAGCTCCTACGAGCAGTACTTC
TRBV7-2	-	-	TRBJ1-3	CASKPGAGNTIYF	TGTGCCAGCAAGCCCGGGGCTGGAAACACCATATATTTT
TRBV18	TRBD1	-	TRBJ1-1	CASSRRDSEAFF	TGTGCCAGCTCACGACGGGACAGTGAAGCTTTCTTT
TRBV5-6	TRBD2	-	TRBJ2-3	CASRYLAGTTDTQYF	TGTGCCAGCAGATACTTAGCGGGCACCACAGATACGCAGTATTTT
TRBV30	-	-	TRBJ1-1	CAWSVNTEAFF	TGTGCCTGGAGTGTGAACACTGAAGCTTTCTTT